This TCR beta chain was retrieved from a study of cytomegalovirus exposure and HLA in healthy donors. As for this clone: The antigen is unknown.

Study results and caveats: A few chains linked to CMV were shown in vitro to be specific for CMV antigens. The tendency of first-cohort TCR clusters to co-occur in the 130 or so validation repertoires was identified by a subsequent analysis.

V was pared by 1 base and J by 5 bases, with 11 bases between. This CDR3 region has 15 residues. Looked up from germline, CDR1 is MGHDK and CDR2 is SYGVNS. Some clones are missing from TCRdb's copy, which holds only in-frame ones; the method was immunoSEQ multiplex PCR. The table includes 100,000 to 150,000 clones, around 88% detected once. The specimen was PBMCs. The V gene is TRBV25-1, the J gene TRBJ1-4, with a weak D call TRBD1 (5 bases). The sequence was obtained from a man between 18 and 29 years old in good health and CMV-seronegative. The CDR3 here is CASSESLGENEKLFF. DNA of the CDR3: TGTGCCAGCAGTGAATCATTAGGGGAAAATGAAAAACTGTTTTTT.